The text below deals with one T cell receptor beta chain. CDR1 and CDR2 from the germline V gene are SGHRS and YFSETQ. Trimming took off 0 bases at V and 3 bases at J, with 11 bases between the two ends. CDR3 length: 15 amino acids. The source of the sample is a study of control samples from healthy donors and cancer patients. Sequencing was performed with immunoSEQ multiplex PCR; in TCRdb, only in-frame clones are kept and a portion is missing. The table has 150,000 to 200,000 clones, 92% seen once. The specimen sequenced was blood. The chain employs TRBV5-1 and TRBJ2-3; D not resolved. The clonotype originates from a woman aged 30 to 39 in good health. CDR3 residues: CASSLGSPQTDTQYF. CDR3 sequence (DNA): TGCGCCAGCAGCTTGGGATCCCCGCAGACAGATACGCAGTATTTT.